Listed here are 5 T cell receptor beta chains from one sample, sequenced in a study of cytomegalovirus exposure and HLA in healthy donors. The PCR made use of 60 Vbeta and 13 Jbeta primers. Clones were read by immunoSEQ multiplex PCR, and TCRdb kept only the in-frame ones, dropping some. Here the sample spans 55,000 to 75,000 clones, approximately 75% being singletons. The source material was PBMCs. All receptors come from a man aged 30 to 39 in good health and CMV-seropositive.

The gene calls are TRBV6-1 and TRBJ1-2; a weak D match, TRBD1 (6 bases). Germline assignment: CDR1 MNHNS and CDR2 SASEGT. The CDR3 runs 15 residues. Deletions cut 1 base from V and 4 bases from J, with 13 bases between. CDR3 DNA sequence: TGTGCCAGCAGTGAAGGGGCAGGGGTGAGCTATGGCTACACCTTC. It encodes CASSEGAGVSYGYTF.

This chain connects TRBV6-4 to TRBJ2-6; D is perhaps TRBD2 (5 bases). The CDR3 length is 15 residues. CDR1 is MRHNA and CDR2 is SNTAGT in the germline V gene. Deletions cut 3 bases from V and 0 bases from J, with 6 bases between. The CDR3 spells CASSDGSSGANVLTF. CDR3 nucleotides: TGTGCCAGCAGTGATGGGAGCTCTGGGGCCAACGTCCTGACTTTC.

The chain links TRBV9 to TRBJ1-6, with D maybe TRBD1 (5 bases). Trimming cost V 1 base and J 12 bases, with 14 bases left between them. This CDR3 has 14 residues. The germline V gene has CDR1 SGDLS and CDR2 YYNGEE. The CDR3 loop is CASSVRQSHEPLHF. As DNA, the CDR3 is TGTGCCAGCAGCGTACGACAGTCCCATGAACCCCTCCACTTT.

As concerns this clone: The junction shows a germline mismatch at one end, possibly a read error. V usage is TRBV28 and J usage is TRBJ1-2; maybe TRBD1 (5 bases). The CDR3 covers 12 residues. The germline V gene has CDR1 MDHEN and CDR2 SYDVKM. CDR3: CASSSPAGRDGF. CDR3 DNA sequence: TGTGCCAGCAGTTCCCCCGCGGGGCGGGACGGGTTC.

The V gene is TRBV7-9, the J gene TRBJ2-5, with a possible D match to TRBD2 (6 bases). Germline values: CDR1 SEHNR, CDR2 FQNEAQ (reference sequence). The CDR3 sequence is 14 residues long. The V end was cut by 5 bases, the J end by 3 bases, with 13 bases between. CDR3 sequence: CASSRRGTEETQYF. CDR3 nucleotides: TGTGCCAGCAGCCGTCGAGGGACTGAAGAGACCCAGTACTTC.